The sequence of this TCR beta chain was determined in a study of persistence of HIV-infected CD4 T cells. To note about this clone: What it recognizes is unknown.

This CDR3 is built from 15 residues. Germline V gene lookup returns CDR1 LNHDA and CDR2 SQIVND (reference sequence). Trimming shortened V by 5 bases and J by 3 bases, and 17 bases separated the two germline ends. This was the immunoSEQ version 4 assay in survey mode. Generated by immunoSEQ multiplex PCR, the TCRdb table keeps only in-frame clones and is missing some. The repertoire holds about 43,000 clones, with 89% as singletons. This nonspecific control used anti-CD3/anti-CD28 bead stimulation of CD4+ T cells. Sorting of responding CD4+ T cells relied on upregulated CD40 ligand together with CD69. The sequencing here drew on CD4+ T cells sorted from PBMCs after roughly 18-hour stimulation, taken from a patient who received antiretroviral therapy. This TCR was sampled from an adult man with HIV who was CMV-seropositive. V is TRBV19 and J is TRBJ2-7; maybe TRBD2 (5 bases). CDR3 sequence: CASSASGVLRYEQYF. CDR3 sequence (DNA): TGTGCCAGTAGTGCCTCCGGGGTGTTGCGCTACGAGCAGTACTTC.